This T cell receptor beta chain comes out of a study of cytomegalovirus exposure and HLA in healthy donors. The germline V gene has CDR1 SGHKS and CDR2 YYEKEE (reference sequence). This CDR3 is built from 18 residues. Trimming stripped 4 bases from V and 3 bases from J, with 26 bases between. Turning to this clone: Its target is not known.

Vbeta (60) and Jbeta (13) primers were used in the PCR. Assay: immunoSEQ multiplex PCR; the TCRdb copy retains only in-frame clones and omits some. The sample lists about 100,000 clones, about four fifths seen once, with over 4% in the top ten. Broader study findings: Some V segments, TRBV6-2 and TRBV6-3 among them, were indistinguishable and were therefore excluded. Later analysis found that TCR beta chains associated with HLA were more clonally expanded than other, equally common chains.

The source material was PBMCs. The chain has TRBV5-5 and TRBJ2-7; D is possibly TRBD2 (5 bases). This TCR derives from a female donor in good health and CMV-seropositive. CDR3 sequence: CASSGPPGPSYEGYEQYF. In DNA, the CDR3 is TGTGCCAGCAGCGGGCCCCCCGGGCCGAGCTACGAGGGCTACGAGCAGTACTTC.